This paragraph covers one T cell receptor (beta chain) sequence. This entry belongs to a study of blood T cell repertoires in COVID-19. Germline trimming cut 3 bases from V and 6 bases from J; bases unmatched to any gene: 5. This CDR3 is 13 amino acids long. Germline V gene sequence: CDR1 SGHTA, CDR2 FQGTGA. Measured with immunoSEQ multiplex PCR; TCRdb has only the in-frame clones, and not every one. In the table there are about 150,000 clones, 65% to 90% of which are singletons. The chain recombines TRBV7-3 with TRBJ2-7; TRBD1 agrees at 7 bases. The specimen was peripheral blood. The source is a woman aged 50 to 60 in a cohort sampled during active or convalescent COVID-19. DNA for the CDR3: TGTGCCAGCAGCTTTACGACAGGGCGCGAGCAGTACTTC. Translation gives CASSFTTGREQYF.